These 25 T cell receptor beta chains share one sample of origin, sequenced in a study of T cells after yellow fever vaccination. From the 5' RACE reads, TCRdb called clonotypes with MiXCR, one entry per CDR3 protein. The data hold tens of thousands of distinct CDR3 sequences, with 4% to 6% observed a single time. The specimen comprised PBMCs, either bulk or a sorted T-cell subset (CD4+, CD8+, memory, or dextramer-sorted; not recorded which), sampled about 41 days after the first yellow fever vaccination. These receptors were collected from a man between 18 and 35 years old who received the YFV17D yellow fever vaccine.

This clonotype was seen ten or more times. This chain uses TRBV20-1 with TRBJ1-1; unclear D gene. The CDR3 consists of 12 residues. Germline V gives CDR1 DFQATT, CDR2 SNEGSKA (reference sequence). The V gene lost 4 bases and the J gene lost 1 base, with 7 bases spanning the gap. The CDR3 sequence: CSAIETNTEAFF. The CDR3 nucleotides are TGCAGTGCTATAGAGACGAACACTGAAGCTTTCTTT.

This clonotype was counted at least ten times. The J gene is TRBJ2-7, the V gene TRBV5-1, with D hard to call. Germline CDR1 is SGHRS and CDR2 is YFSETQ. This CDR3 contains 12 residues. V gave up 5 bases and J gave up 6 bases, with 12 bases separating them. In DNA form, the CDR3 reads TGCGCCAGCAGTCAATCTCAAGGCGAGCAGTACTTC. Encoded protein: CASSQSQGEQYF.

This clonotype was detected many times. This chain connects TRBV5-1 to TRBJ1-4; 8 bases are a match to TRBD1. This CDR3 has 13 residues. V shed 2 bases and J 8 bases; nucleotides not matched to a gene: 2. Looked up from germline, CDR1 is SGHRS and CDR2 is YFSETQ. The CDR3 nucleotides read TGCGCCAGCAGCTTCCAGGGGGCGGAAAAACTGTTTTTT. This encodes CASSFQGAEKLFF.

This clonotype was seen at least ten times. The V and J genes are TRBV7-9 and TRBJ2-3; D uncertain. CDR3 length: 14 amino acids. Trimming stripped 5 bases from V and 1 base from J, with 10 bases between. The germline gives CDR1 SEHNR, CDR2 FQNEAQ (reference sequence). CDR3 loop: CASSPFTGTDTQYF. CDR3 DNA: TGTGCCAGCAGCCCATTTACTGGCACAGATACGCAGTATTTT.

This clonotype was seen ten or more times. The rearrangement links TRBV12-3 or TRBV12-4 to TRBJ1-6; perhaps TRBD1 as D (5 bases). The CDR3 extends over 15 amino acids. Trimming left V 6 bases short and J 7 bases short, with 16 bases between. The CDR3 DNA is TGTGCCAGCAGCCCTGGGGGGTCGGTGAATTCACCCCTCCACTTT. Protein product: CASSPGGSVNSPLHF.

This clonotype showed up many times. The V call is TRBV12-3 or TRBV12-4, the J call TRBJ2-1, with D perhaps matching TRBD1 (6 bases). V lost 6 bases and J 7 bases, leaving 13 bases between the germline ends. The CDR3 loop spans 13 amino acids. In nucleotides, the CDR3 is TGTGCCAGCAGGTGGACAGTCTCAAATGAGCAGTTCTTC. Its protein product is CASRWTVSNEQFF.

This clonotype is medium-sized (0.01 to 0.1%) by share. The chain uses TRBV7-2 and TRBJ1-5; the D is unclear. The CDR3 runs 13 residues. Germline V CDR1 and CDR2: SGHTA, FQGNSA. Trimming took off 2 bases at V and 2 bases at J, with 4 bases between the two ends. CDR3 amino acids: CASSLSGNQPQHF. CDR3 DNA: TGTGCCAGCAGCTTATCCGGCAATCAGCCCCAGCATTTT.

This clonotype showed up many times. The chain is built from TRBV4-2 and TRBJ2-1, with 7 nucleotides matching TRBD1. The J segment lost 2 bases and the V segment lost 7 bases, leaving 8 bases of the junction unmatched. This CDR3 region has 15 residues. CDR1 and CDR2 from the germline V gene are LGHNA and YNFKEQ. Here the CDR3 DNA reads TGTGCCAGCACCAATACCCAGGGGGCCTACAATGAGCAGTTCTTC. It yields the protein CASTNTQGAYNEQFF.

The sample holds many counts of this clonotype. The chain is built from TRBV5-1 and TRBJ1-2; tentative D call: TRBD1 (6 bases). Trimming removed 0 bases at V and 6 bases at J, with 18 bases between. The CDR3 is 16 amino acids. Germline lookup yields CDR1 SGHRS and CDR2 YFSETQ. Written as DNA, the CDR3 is TGCGCCAGCAGCTTGGTTTCGGGGGGCTCAAGTGATGGCTACACCTTC. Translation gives CASSLVSGGSSDGYTF.

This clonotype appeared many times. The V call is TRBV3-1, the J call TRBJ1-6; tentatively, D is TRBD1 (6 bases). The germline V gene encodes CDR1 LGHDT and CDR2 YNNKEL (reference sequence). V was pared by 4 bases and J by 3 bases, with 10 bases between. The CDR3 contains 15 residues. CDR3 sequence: CASSPTGFYNSPLHF. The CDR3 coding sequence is TGTGCCAGCAGCCCCACAGGGTTCTATAATTCACCCCTCCACTTT.

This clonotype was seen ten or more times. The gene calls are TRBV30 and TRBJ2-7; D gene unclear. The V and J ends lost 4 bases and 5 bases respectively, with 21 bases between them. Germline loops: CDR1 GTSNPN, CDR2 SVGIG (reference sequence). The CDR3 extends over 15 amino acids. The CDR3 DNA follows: TGTGCCTGGAATCCCGCCCGGGTGGCGGTCCACGAGCAGTACTTC. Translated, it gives CAWNPARVAVHEQYF.

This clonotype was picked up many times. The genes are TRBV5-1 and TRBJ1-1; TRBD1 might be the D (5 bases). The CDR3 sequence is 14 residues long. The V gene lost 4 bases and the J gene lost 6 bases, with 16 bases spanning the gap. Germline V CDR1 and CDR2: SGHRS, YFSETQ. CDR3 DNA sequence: TGCGCCAGCAGCGTACAGGTATTCAACGCTGAAGCTTTCTTT. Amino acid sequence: CASSVQVFNAEAFF.

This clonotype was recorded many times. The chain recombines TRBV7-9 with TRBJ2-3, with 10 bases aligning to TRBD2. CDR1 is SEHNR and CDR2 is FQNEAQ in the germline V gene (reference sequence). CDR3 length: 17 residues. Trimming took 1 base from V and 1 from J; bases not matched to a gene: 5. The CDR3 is CASSLVGTSGGTDTQYF. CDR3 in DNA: TGTGCCAGCAGCTTAGTCGGAACTAGCGGGGGCACAGATACGCAGTATTTT.

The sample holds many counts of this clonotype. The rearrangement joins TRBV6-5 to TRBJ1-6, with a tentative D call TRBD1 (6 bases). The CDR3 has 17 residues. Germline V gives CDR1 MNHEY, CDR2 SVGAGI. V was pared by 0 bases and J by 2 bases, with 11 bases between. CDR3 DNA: TGTGCCAGCAGTTACTCGGCCAGGGGCGCCTATAATTCACCCCTCCACTTT. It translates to CASSYSARGAYNSPLHF.

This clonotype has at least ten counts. This CDR3 reads CSVPGQGSPEQYV. As DNA, the CDR3 is TGCAGTGTCCCGGGACAGGGGTCACCCGAGCAGTACGTC. This chain connects TRBV20-1 to TRBJ2-7; 10 bases align to TRBD1. The junction had 9 bases not matched to a gene; V was cut back by 7 bases and J by 6 bases. The CDR3 sequence is 13 residues long. Germline V gene data show CDR1 as DFQATT and CDR2 as SNEGSKA (reference sequence).

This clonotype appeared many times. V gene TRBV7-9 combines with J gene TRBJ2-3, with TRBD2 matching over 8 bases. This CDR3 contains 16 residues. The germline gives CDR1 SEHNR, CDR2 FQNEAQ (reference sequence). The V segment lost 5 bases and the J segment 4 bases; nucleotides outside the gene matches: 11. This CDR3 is CASSPRRAGGSDTQYF. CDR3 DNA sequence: TGTGCCAGCAGCCCCCGGAGGGCGGGGGGTTCAGATACGCAGTATTTT.

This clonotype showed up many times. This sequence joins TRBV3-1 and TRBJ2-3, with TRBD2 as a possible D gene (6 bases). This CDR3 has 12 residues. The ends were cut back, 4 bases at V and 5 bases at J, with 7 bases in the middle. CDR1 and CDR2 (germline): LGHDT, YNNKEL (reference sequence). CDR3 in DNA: TGTGCCAGCAGCCCGGGAGAAGATACGCAGTATTTT. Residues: CASSPGEDTQYF.

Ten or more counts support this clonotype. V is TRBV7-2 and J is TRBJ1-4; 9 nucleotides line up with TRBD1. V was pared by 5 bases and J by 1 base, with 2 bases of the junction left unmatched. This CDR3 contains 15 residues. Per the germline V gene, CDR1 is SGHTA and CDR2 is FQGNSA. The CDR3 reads CASSATGGTNEKLFF. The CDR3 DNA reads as TGTGCCAGCAGCGCGACAGGGGGAACTAATGAAAAACTGTTTTTT. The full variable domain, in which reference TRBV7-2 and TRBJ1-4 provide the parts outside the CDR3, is GAGVSQSPSNKVTEKGKDVELRCDPISGHTALYWYRQSLGQGLEFLIYFQGNSAPDKSGLPSDRFSAERTGGSVSTLTIQRTQQEDSAVYLCASSATGGTNEKLFFGSGTQLSVL.

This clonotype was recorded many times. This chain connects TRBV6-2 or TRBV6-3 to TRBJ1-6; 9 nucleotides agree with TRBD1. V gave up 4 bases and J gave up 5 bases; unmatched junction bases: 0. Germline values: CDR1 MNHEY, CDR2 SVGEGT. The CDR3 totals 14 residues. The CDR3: CASSWTGDNSPLHF. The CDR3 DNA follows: TGTGCCAGCAGTTGGACAGGGGATAATTCACCCCTCCACTTT.

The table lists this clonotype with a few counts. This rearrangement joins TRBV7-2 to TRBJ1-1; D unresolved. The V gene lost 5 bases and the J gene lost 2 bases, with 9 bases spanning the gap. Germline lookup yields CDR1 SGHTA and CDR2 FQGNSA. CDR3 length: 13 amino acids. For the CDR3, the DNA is TGTGCCAGCAGCCGATTATACAACACTGAAGCTTTCTTT. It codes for CASSRLYNTEAFF.

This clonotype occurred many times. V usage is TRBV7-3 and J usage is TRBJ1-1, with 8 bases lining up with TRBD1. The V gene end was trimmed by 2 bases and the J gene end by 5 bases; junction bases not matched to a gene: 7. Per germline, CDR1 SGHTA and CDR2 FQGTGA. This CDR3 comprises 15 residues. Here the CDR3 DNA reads TGTGCCAGCAGCTTATCGACAGGGGTAAATACTGAAGCTTTCTTT. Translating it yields CASSLSTGVNTEAFF.

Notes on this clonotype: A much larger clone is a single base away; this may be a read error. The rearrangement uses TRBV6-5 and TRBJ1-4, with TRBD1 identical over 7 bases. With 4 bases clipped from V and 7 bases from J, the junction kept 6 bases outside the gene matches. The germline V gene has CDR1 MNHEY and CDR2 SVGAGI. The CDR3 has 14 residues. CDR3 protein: CASSSGTASEKLFF. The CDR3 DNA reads TGTGCCAGCAGTTCCGGGACAGCCAGTGAAAAACTGTTTTTT.

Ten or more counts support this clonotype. CDR3 coding DNA: TGCGCCAGCAGCTTGCCCTCCAATGAGCAGTTCTTC. It translates to CASSLPSNEQFF. This chain joins TRBV5-1 and TRBJ2-1; unclear D gene. CDR3 size: 12 residues. Germline lookup yields CDR1 SGHRS and CDR2 YFSETQ. V was shortened by 1 base and J by 6 bases, with 5 bases between the two germline ends.

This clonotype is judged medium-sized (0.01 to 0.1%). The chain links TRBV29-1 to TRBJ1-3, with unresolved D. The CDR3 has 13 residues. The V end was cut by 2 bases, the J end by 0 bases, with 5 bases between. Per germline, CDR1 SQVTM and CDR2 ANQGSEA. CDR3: CSVEPGSGNTIYF. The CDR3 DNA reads TGCAGCGTTGAACCAGGCTCTGGAAACACCATATATTTT. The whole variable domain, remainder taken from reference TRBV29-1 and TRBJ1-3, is SAVISQKPSRDICQRGTSLTIQCQVDSQVTMMFWYRQQPGQSLTLIATANQGSEATYESGFVIDKFPISRPNLTFSTLTVSNMSPEDSSIYLCSVEPGSGNTIYFGEGSWLTVV.

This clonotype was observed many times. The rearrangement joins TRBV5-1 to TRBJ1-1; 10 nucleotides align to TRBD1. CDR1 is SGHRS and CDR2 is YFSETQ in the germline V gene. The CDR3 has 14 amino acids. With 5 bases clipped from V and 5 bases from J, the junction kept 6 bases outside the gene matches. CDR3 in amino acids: CASRADRGLTEAFF. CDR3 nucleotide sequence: TGCGCCAGCAGAGCTGACAGGGGGCTAACTGAAGCTTTCTTT.